This T cell receptor (beta chain) was documented in a study of cytomegalovirus exposure and HLA in healthy donors (dated 2017 in TCRdb). A note on the overall study: In an earlier analysis of 587 of the donors, about 270 Gb of sequence data and 100 million or so unique TCR beta sequences from about 179 million T cells were reported. Genome-wide SNP genotypes for about 60% of the roughly 670 donors were used in a later genetic analysis, which treated that subset as a discovery cohort. To predict cytomegalovirus infection status, the study combined high-throughput TCR immunosequencing, statistical association of individual TCRs with disease status, and machine learning. The T cell repertoires of roughly 660 subjects were profiled by immunosequencing and related to cytomegalovirus serostatus. Donor age, sex, ethnicity and CMV serostatus were compiled alongside the repertoire data. A later analysis re-analyzed previously published TCR beta repertoires from 550 to 700 donors and added high-resolution HLA genotyping to study TCR occurrence patterns. HLA typing covered class I and class II loci at four-digit resolution. Among a few hundred genotyped donors of the cohort, an average of around 240,000 unique TCR beta nucleotide sequences were sequenced per donor, roughly 18% of them non-productive. Of the approximately 400 genotyped donors, approximately 80% were placed in the genetic ancestry cluster associated with self-reported Caucasian donors. In the later analysis, no new phenotypic data were used to find candidate immune exposures; instead, reliance was placed on TCR beta sequences and their occurrence across donors. The number of typed donors differed by locus: about 629-640 for A, B, C, DRB1 and DQB1; 500 to 550 for DQA1; approximately 600 for DPA1; and some 450 for DPB1. An earlier analysis of roughly 580 of the donors used high-throughput TCR beta sequencing to judge whether each TCR beta V gene segment behaved as functional or pseudogenic. Several DR-DQ haplotypes were treated as single units for association and clustering because of strong linkage in the cohort. A separate validation cohort of more than 100 different subjects was used in addition to the roughly 670-subject first cohort. Every discovery cohort repertoire had been produced on one sequencing platform. Roughly 310 gigabases of sequencing data and approximately 93 million unique TCR sequences were included in an early release covering about 600 HLA-typed donors. The aim of the study was to test whether cataloging public T cell receptors could identify signatures of past pathogen exposure.

In total, approximately 690 healthy bone marrow donors made up the cohort. All cohort members were sampled while nominally healthy, although unrecorded immune exposures were likely present. The donor tested CMV seropositive, placing the donor among the roughly 300 seropositive members of the cohort. Every donor gave a peripheral blood sample, and the peripheral blood mononuclear cells from that sample were used for TCR beta sequencing. The Qiagen DNeasy Blood Extraction Kit was used to extract genomic DNA from the blood cell samples. Library generation was performed with the immunoSEQ multiplex PCR assay. A mixture of 60 forward primers for TCR Vbeta segments and 13 reverse primers for TCR Jbeta segments was used in the multiplex PCR. A multiplex PCR assay on genomic DNA amplified the CDR3 region of rearranged TCR beta genes. Amplified TCR beta libraries were sequenced as 87-base-pair reads on the Illumina HiSeq System. From the authors' description of their analysis: Across the 640 or so repertoires, a later analysis counted 80 million or so unique TCR beta chains, some 11 million of which were shared by at least two donors. Raw reads were error-corrected and collapsed into unique sequences with a nearest-neighbor algorithm that merged closely related sequences to remove PCR and sequencing errors. Alignment of CDR3 sequences to IMGT reference sequences was used to assign V, D and J gene segments. Each retained sequence needed at least a six-nucleotide match to both a V gene segment and a J gene segment. Rearrangements were classified as productive when the CDR3 lacked stop codons and remained in frame with V and J, and all other rearrangements were classified as non-productive. CDR3 was defined according to IMGT convention as the region running from the second conserved V-encoded cysteine to the conserved J-encoded phenylalanine. The earlier analysis of more than 450 of the donors excluded sequences that lacked an unambiguous match to a single V gene segment. An earlier analysis of 500 to 700 of the donors classified V segments as functional when productive rearrangements were above 56.7% and as segregating when the standard deviation between donors was above 5%. A statistical classification framework was developed to diagnose cytomegalovirus status using the catalog of TCR beta chain sequences. V and J gene assignment, in a later analysis, came from comparing TCR nucleotide sequences with IMGT/GENE-DB human TR gene sequences. In a later analysis, CDR3 sequences and most-parsimonious VDJ recombination scenarios were assigned using the TCRdist pipeline. In a later analysis, each TCR beta chain was defined by its CDR3 amino acid sequence together with its V-gene family, and reads without a unique V-gene family were excluded. In a later analysis, 500 to 650 highly shared, low-generation-probability nucleotide sequences were removed to address suspected cross-contamination and a sequencing artifact. In a later analysis, a clonal expansion index was calculated for each public chain from normalized within-repertoire ranks of inferred template counts. In a later analysis, generation probabilities were computed using a VDJ recombination model fitted to out-of-frame rearrangements, and the results were checked against IGoR. In a later analysis, hypergeometric tests were used to score TCR-TCR, TCR-HLA and TCR-CMV co-occurrence, with a repertoire-size bias correction applied to TCR pairs. To estimate false discovery rates, a later analysis permuted the HLA or CMV assignments 20 times. In a later analysis, co-occurring TCRs were grouped using DBSCAN, and TCRdist sequence similarity was added for clustering within HLA-allele-positive subsets. Co-occurrence clustering excluded repertoires with fewer than 30,000 or more than 120,000 public chains, plus five with anomalous nucleotide sharing. Not all clones reach the TCRdb copy of this immuneACCESS table, which keeps in-frame sequences only. Checked studies attribute under half of the gap to unresolved V genes and leave the rest unexplained. Clone size and V and J calls were adopted from that table, with D and trimming inferred from the DNA. This sample comprises 170,000 or so clones, 77% of them detected only once. The top ten clonotypes cover 1.4% to 1.5% of the sample.

Results the study describes overall, beyond this receptor: Broadly in line with IMGT annotations, most TCR beta V segments showed up in productive rearrangements about 87% or about 30% of the time in an earlier analysis of approximately 640 of the donors. At a false discovery rate of 0.05, a later analysis linked around 17,000 TCR beta sequences to specific HLA alleles. An association between a missense DCLRE1C variant and V-gene and J-gene trimming of TCR beta chains was found in a later genetic analysis and replicated in an independent cohort. Over 15 rarely observed V segments, including chromosome 9 orphons, were excluded from the earlier analysis of several hundred of the donors because counts were too low. A few of the identified cytomegalovirus-associated TCR beta chains were confirmed in vitro to be specific for cytomegalovirus antigens. Cytomegalovirus status was reported to be diagnosed by the classifier with high specificity and sensitivity in both the original and validation cohorts. Compared with equally common non-associated chains, HLA-associated TCR beta chains in a later analysis were more clonally expanded and had lower generation probabilities. Several of the top co-occurrence clusters appeared to be linked to parvovirus B19, influenza, CMV and Epstein-Barr virus, according to a later analysis. When HLA alleles, especially DR and DQ, strongly co-occurred, attributing TCR associations to individual alleles was difficult. A later analysis found that TCR association rates varied across HLA loci, with DRB1 alleles showing the most associated TCRs and HLA-C alleles the fewest. In a later genetic analysis, fewer N-insertions in productive TCRs were reported among donors in an Asian-associated ancestry cluster than the approximately 710-donor mean. For the cohort, immune exposure information was limited to CMV serostatus. The cohort was sequenced for TCR beta chains only, and without alpha or paired-chain data the features that could be detected were limited. Linkage disequilibrium might explain the correlated functional status among segregating V segments, but an unknown experimental factor could not be ruled out. While some public TCRs were present in many individuals, most TCR sequences turned up only very rarely across donors. HLA typing was unavailable for some donors at each locus, so association tests used only the typed subset. A cluster of highly shared sequence variants was judged likely to represent a technical artifact of the sequencing pipeline. It was suggested by the authors that the approach could potentially be generalized to other disease states and immunological phenotypes. Presence/absence analyses assumed roughly uniform sequencing depth across donors, an assumption that may not hold. A further reported finding was that TCR beta sequences accurately predicted the HLA-A and HLA-B alleles for most subjects in the first cohort. A later analysis found that most CMV-associated TCR beta chains appeared HLA-restricted, with HLA associations seemingly driven largely by CMV exposure. Because the 87-base-pair reads could not distinguish some IMGT-functional V segments, including TRBV6-2 and TRBV6-3, those segments were excluded. In the study, roughly 160 TCR beta chains were listed as associated with cytomegalovirus.

Via the germline V gene, CDR1 is SGHAT and CDR2 FQNNGV. V and J lose 0 bases and 2 bases, and a span of 8 bases separates them. Taken from cysteine to phenylalanine, the CDR3 has 14 residues. Only the CDR3 DNA is retained, 42 bases long and in frame from the first base. This clone came up a few times. The target of this receptor is not known. No base qualities exist here, and no much larger clone lies one base off it. The V and J genes are TRBV11-2 and TRBJ2-7; perhaps TRBD2 is the D gene, with 6 bases matching. Input material: PBMCs. The sequence derives from a woman in her thirties in good health and CMV-seropositive. CDR3 protein: CASSLERGTYEQYF. The nucleotides read TGTGCCAGCAGCTTAGAGCGGGGTACCTACGAGCAGTACTTC.